One sample yielded the 11 T cell receptor beta chains listed below, sequenced in a study of blood T cell repertoires in COVID-19. Profiled with immunoSEQ multiplex PCR; TCRdb holds only in-frame clones, not every one. In the table there are 250,000 to 350,000 clones, 85% of which are singletons. The sequenced material came from PBMCs or T cells enriched from blood (not recorded which). The receptors here all came from a woman aged 45-65 years who had recovered from COVID-19.

J is TRBJ1-6 and V is TRBV5-1; tentatively, D is TRBD1 (6 bases). V dropped 3 bases and J dropped 7 bases, with 14 bases sitting between them. CDR1 and CDR2 from the germline V gene are SGHRS and YFSETQ. The CDR3 is 15 residues long. The chain's CDR3 is CASSSSGTINSPLHF. The CDR3 nucleotides read TGCGCCAGCAGCTCGTCCGGGACAATCAATTCACCCCTCCACTTT.

This CDR3 is CASSRTGDGYTF. The DNA of the CDR3 is TGCGCCAGCAGCCGGACAGGGGATGGCTACACCTTC. The chain couples TRBV5-1 to TRBJ1-2; 9 nucleotides match TRBD1. Germline CDR1 reads SGHRS; CDR2 reads YFSETQ. The CDR3 is made up of 12 amino acids. J lost 6 bases, V lost 4 bases, and 1 base had no gene match. Supplemented by reference TRBV5-1 and TRBJ1-2, the full variable domain reads KAGVTQTPRYLIKTRGQQVTLSCSPISGHRSVSWYQQTPGQGLQFLFEYFSETQRNKGNFPGRFSGRQFSNSRSEMNVSTLELGDSALYLCASSRTGDGYTFGSGTRLTVV.

This clone has a handful of counts. The chain couples TRBV5-6 to TRBJ1-4; maybe TRBD1 (6 bases). This CDR3 region has 14 residues. V was clipped by 2 bases and J by 5 bases, with 10 bases between them. Per germline, CDR1 SGHDT and CDR2 YYEEEE. CDR3 sequence reads: CASSFGQPNEKLFF. The CDR3 nucleotides read TGTGCCAGCAGCTTTGGACAGCCAAATGAAAAACTGTTTTTT.

The chain couples TRBV18 to TRBJ1-5; D gene unclear. The CDR3 runs 16 residues. The germline V gene has CDR1 KGHSH and CDR2 LQKENI. The V and J ends lost 2 bases and 0 bases respectively, with 11 bases between them. CDR3 amino acids: CASSPTGLISNQPQHF. In DNA, the CDR3 is TGTGCCAGCTCACCAACCGGACTGATTAGCAATCAGCCCCAGCATTTT.

CDR3 bases: TGTGCCAGCAGTGCGGTAGCTAACTATGGCTACACCTTC. Amino acid sequence: CASSAVANYGYTF. V and J are TRBV28 and TRBJ1-2; D ambiguous. Trimming left V 5 bases short and J 0 bases short, with 7 bases between. This CDR3 is built from 13 residues. The germline V gene has CDR1 MDHEN and CDR2 SYDVKM.

This chain uses TRBV2 with TRBJ1-1; no clear D gene. Trimming removed 6 bases from V and 1 base from J, with 9 bases in between. CDR3 size: 13 residues. In germline, CDR1 is SNHLY, CDR2 FYNNEI. The CDR3 protein is CASSGVANTEAFF. CDR3 nucleotide sequence: TGTGCCAGCAGCGGGGTTGCGAACACTGAAGCTTTCTTT.

This sequence joins TRBV24-1 and TRBJ2-3, with a weak D call TRBD1 (6 bases). Trimming took off 3 bases at V and 0 bases at J, with 12 bases between the two ends. CDR3 size: 16 residues. In germline, CDR1 is KGHDR, CDR2 SFDVKD. The CDR3 sequence: CATSDQGDTSTDTQYF. As DNA, the CDR3 is TGTGCCACCAGTGATCAAGGGGACACTAGCACAGATACGCAGTATTTT.

This chain's CDR3 is CASSLYTNTEAFF. The CDR3 DNA sequence: TGTGCCAGCAGTTTGTACACGAACACTGAAGCTTTCTTT. The J gene is TRBJ1-1, the V gene TRBV27; D is ambiguous. Germline V gene data show CDR1 as MNHEY and CDR2 as SMNVEV (reference sequence). This CDR3 is built from 13 residues. Trimming took 3 bases from V and 1 from J, leaving 6 bases between them.

The chain recombines TRBV7-2 with TRBJ1-1; D unclear. Germline lookup yields CDR1 SGHTA and CDR2 FQGNSA. Trimming stripped 2 bases from V and 4 bases from J, with 11 bases between. The CDR3 extends over 14 amino acids. CDR3 coding DNA: TGTGCCAGCAGCTTAATAGGAGGGAGCACTGAAGCTTTCTTT. Translated: CASSLIGGSTEAFF. The entire variable domain, with the rest obtained from reference TRBV7-2 and TRBJ1-1, is as follows: GAGVSQSPSNKVTEKGKDVELRCDPISGHTALYWYRQSLGQGLEFLIYFQGNSAPDKSGLPSDRFSAERTGGSVSTLTIQRTQQEDSAVYLCASSLIGGSTEAFFGQGTRLTVV.

This chain uses TRBV3-1 (or the pseudogene TRBV3-2) with TRBJ2-6, with TRBD1 identical over 7 bases. V was clipped by 5 bases and J by 1 base; unmatched bases: 5. The CDR3 is made up of 16 amino acids. The germline CDR1 and CDR2 sequences are LGHDT and YNNKEL (reference sequence). The CDR3 DNA reads TGTGCCAGCAGCGACAGGGTACGATCTGGGGCCAACGTCCTGACTTTC. It codes for CASSDRVRSGANVLTF.

This CDR3 is CASSPPGLAGNIQYF. The DNA of the CDR3 is TGTGCCAGCTCACCACCGGGACTAGCGGGAAACATTCAGTACTTC. This chain uses TRBV18 with TRBJ2-4; 12 nucleotides align to TRBD2. Trimming cost V 0 bases and J 6 bases; bases outside gene matches: 0. The germline CDR1 and CDR2 sequences are KGHSH and LQKENI. This CDR3 is built from 15 residues.